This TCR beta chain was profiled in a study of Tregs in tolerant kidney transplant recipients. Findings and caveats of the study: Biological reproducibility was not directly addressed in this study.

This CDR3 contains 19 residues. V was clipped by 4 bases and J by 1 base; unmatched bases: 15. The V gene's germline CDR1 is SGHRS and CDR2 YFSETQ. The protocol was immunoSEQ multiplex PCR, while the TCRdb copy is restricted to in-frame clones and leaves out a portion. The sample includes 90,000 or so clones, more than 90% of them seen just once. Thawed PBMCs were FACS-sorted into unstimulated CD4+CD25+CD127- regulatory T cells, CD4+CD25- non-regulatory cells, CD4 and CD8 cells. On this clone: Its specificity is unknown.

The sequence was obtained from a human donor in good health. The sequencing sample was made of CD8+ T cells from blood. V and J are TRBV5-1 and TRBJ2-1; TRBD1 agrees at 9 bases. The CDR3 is CASSALGTGYVPSYNEQFF. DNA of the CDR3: TGCGCCAGCAGCGCCCTGGGGACAGGGTACGTCCCATCCTACAATGAGCAGTTCTTC.